The clone carrying this T cell receptor beta chain was recorded a few times. The antigen remains undetermined. Sorting that relied on CD45RO/CCR7/CD25/CD127/CD95/CD27 yielded CD4+ naive, central memory, regulatory and stem cell-like memory cells. The data were obtained in a study of beta chain features in type 1 diabetes. Study-level findings and limits: Junctions at VDJ sites from type 1 diabetes patients had fewer insertions and more deletions. A cDNA-based sequencing approach could over-represent cells with high TCR expression.

The V gene end was trimmed by 2 bases and the J gene end by 9 bases; junction bases not matched to a gene: 2. The germline CDR1 and CDR2 sequences are SNHLY and FYNNEI. The CDR3 is 15 residues long. Expressed TCRB transcripts were sequenced because the isolated RNA had all been reverse transcribed beforehand. TCRdb's table, derived via immunoSEQ multiplex PCR, lists solely in-frame clones and lacks some. The sample comprises 450,000 or so clones, roughly 10% of which are singletons, and 0.045% to 0.06% rests with the top ten. This chain connects TRBV2 to TRBJ2-1; 15 bases map to TRBD2. The sequence derives from a woman aged 18-30 years in good health. What was sequenced was naive CD4+ T cells from blood. The DNA of the CDR3 is TGTGCCAGCAGTGAACGGACTAGCGGGAGGGGTGAGCAGTTCTTC. Amino acid sequence: CASSERTSGRGEQFF.